This paragraph reports one T cell receptor (beta chain). CDR1 is KGHSH and CDR2 is LQKENI in the germline V gene. V lost 3 bases and J lost 2; bases outside the gene matches: 4. The CDR3 runs to 15 residues. In the original workflow: It was from reference gene primer amplification that nucleated cell counts were estimated. The repertoire was sequenced with immunoSEQ multiplex PCR; TCRdb's copy has only in-frame clones and lacks some. V and J calls and clone size come straight from that table; D and trimming were deduced from the DNA. The sample carries a few hundred thousand clones, 65% to 90% recorded once. This specimen belongs to a study of blood T cell repertoires in COVID-19.

This TCR came from a woman between 40 and 50 years old who had recovered from COVID-19. The chain is built from TRBV18 and TRBJ2-5, with TRBD2 matching 9 bases. The sequencing sample was made of peripheral blood. CDR3 protein: CASSPVAGVQETQYF. The CDR3 DNA reads as TGTGCCAGCTCACCGGTAGCGGGGGTACAAGAGACCCAGTACTTC.